The next 26 T cell receptor beta chains were all read from a single sample in a study of blood T cell repertoires in COVID-19. TCRdb's table, derived via immunoSEQ multiplex PCR, lists solely in-frame clones and lacks some. Of about 250,000 clones listed, nearly 90% are singletons. The source material was peripheral blood. Receptors originate from a man between 18 and 29 years old with active or convalescent COVID-19.

V and J are TRBV7-8 and TRBJ1-5, with TRBD1 as a possible D gene (5 bases). CDR1 and CDR2 (germline): SGHVS, FQNEAQ. V was cut by 5 bases and J by 2 bases, with 13 bases left in between. The CDR3 is made up of 15 amino acids. The CDR3 spells CASSPAGGGNQPQHF. CDR3 nucleotides: TGTGCCAGCAGCCCAGCGGGGGGTGGCAATCAGCCCCAGCATTTT.

This clone came up a few times. J is TRBJ1-4 and V is TRBV7-2; the D gene is possibly TRBD1 (5 bases). Germline V gene lookup returns CDR1 SGHTA and CDR2 FQGNSA. The V end was cut by 0 bases, the J end by 8 bases, with 19 bases between. This CDR3 region has 17 residues. CDR3: CASSLAVGGVRREKLFF. CDR3 nucleotide sequence: TGTGCCAGCAGCTTAGCCGTTGGGGGGGTTAGAAGGGAAAAACTGTTTTTT.

This chain connects TRBV6-2 or TRBV6-3 to TRBJ1-2; 9 positions match TRBD1. Germline loops: CDR1 MNHEY, CDR2 SVGEGT. The CDR3 loop spans 15 amino acids. With 5 bases clipped from V and 7 bases from J, the junction kept 11 bases outside the gene matches. The CDR3 here is CASSRRTGVWSGYTF. In DNA, the CDR3 is TGTGCCAGCAGTCGCCGGACAGGGGTCTGGAGTGGCTACACCTTC.

About this clone itself: The sample contains more than one DNA sequence encoding this CDR3. V usage is TRBV12-3 or TRBV12-4 and J usage is TRBJ1-2, with 7 bases lining up with TRBD1. CDR3 size: 13 residues. Trimming cost V 4 bases and J 4 bases; bases outside gene matches: 3. As DNA, the CDR3 is TGTGCCAGCAGTTCTGACAGGGTCTATGGCTACACCTTC. Translation: CASSSDRVYGYTF.

CDR3 sequence reads: CASSLGQGNTGELFF. DNA of the CDR3: TGTGCCAGCAGCTTAGGTCAGGGGAACACCGGGGAGCTGTTTTTT. This chain joins TRBV7-6 and TRBJ2-2, with D perhaps matching TRBD1 (5 bases). Germline values: CDR1 SGHVS, CDR2 FNYEAQ. V lost 1 base, J lost 1 base, and 7 bases lay in between. The CDR3 extends over 15 amino acids. Full variable domain (rest looked up from reference TRBV7-6 and TRBJ2-2): GAGVSQSPRYKVTKRGQDVALRCDPISGHVSLYWYRQALGQGPEFLTYFNYEAQQDKSGLPNDRFSAERPEGSISTLTIQRTEQRDSAMYRCASSLGQGNTGELFFGEGSRLTVL.

The CDR3 coding sequence is TGCGCCAGCAGCCCCGGGACTAGCGGGAGCTATGAGCAGTTCTTC. Translating gives CASSPGTSGSYEQFF. The rearrangement links TRBV5-1 to TRBJ2-1; TRBD2 matches at 14 bases. Germline V lookup: CDR1 SGHRS, CDR2 YFSETQ. Losses at the gene ends were 4 bases for V and 8 bases for J; bases not matched to a gene: 5. The CDR3 is made up of 15 amino acids.

CDR3 DNA sequence: TGTGCCTCTAAAAGGCAGGTTAGCTCCTACAATGAGCAGTTCTTC. This translates into CASKRQVSSYNEQFF. The chain joins TRBV10-3 to TRBJ2-1; D gene ambiguous. The length of the CDR3 is 15 residues. The germline CDR1 and CDR2 sequences are ENHRY and SYGVKD. V lost 11 bases and J 0 bases, leaving 17 bases between the germline ends.

The chain recombines TRBV28 with TRBJ2-1; 8 bases agree with TRBD2. Germline trimming cut 6 bases from V and 1 base from J; bases unmatched to any gene: 8. The CDR3 covers 16 residues. CDR1 is MDHEN, CDR2 SYDVKM, per germline. The DNA for the CDR3 is TGTGCCAGCAGCCGAAGCGGGAGTAGGTCCTACAATGAGCAGTTCTTC. Translated: CASSRSGSRSYNEQFF. The whole variable domain, remainder taken from reference TRBV28 and TRBJ2-1, is DVKVTQSSRYLVKRTGEKVFLECVQDMDHENMFWYRQDPGLGLRLIYFSYDVKMKEKGDIPEGYSVSREKKERFSLILESASTNQTSMYLCASSRSGSRSYNEQFFGPGTRLTVL.

The rearrangement links TRBV18 to TRBJ2-3, with D hard to call. Looked up from germline, CDR1 is KGHSH and CDR2 is LQKENI. The CDR3 is made up of 12 amino acids. V was shortened by 2 bases and J by 6 bases, with 6 bases between the two germline ends. The CDR3 DNA reads as TGTGCCAGCTCACCATCGTCTGATACGCAGTATTTT. Translated, it gives CASSPSSDTQYF.

The V call is TRBV12-3 or TRBV12-4, the J call TRBJ1-5; 7 bases match TRBD1. J gave up 6 bases and V 1 base, and 0 bases lay outside the gene matches. This CDR3 region has 13 residues. CDR3 DNA: TGTGCCAGCAGTTTAGGGGACAGTCAGCCCCAGCATTTT. This translates into CASSLGDSQPQHF.

This chain joins TRBV2 and TRBJ2-7; 9 bases are shared with TRBD1. The CDR3 has 14 residues. V was clipped by 6 bases and J by 2 bases; unmatched bases: 5. Germline loops: CDR1 SNHLY, CDR2 FYNNEI. The CDR3 bases are TGTGCCAGCAGCTGGGGACAGGGCCCCTACGAGCAGTACTTC. It codes for CASSWGQGPYEQYF.

Only a few counts were recorded for this clone. The V gene is TRBV3-1 (or the pseudogene TRBV3-2), the J gene TRBJ2-7; no reliable D call. This CDR3 spans 14 amino acids. Trimming took 1 base from V and 7 from J, leaving 14 bases between them. Germline CDR1 reads LGHDT; CDR2 reads YNNKEL (reference sequence). DNA of the CDR3: TGTGCCAGCAGCCAAGGTTTGGGCCTGGATGAGCAGTACTTC. Protein: CASSQGLGLDEQYF.

The gene calls are TRBV4-3 and TRBJ2-1; 7 bases agree with TRBD2. The CDR3 totals 14 residues. Germline CDR1 reads LGHNA; CDR2 reads YSLEER. After removal of 2 bases from V and 8 bases from J, the junction contained 6 bases not matched to a gene. For the CDR3, the DNA is TGCGCCAGCAGCCAACTAGCGGCCCGCGATGAGCAGTTCTTC. This gives the protein CASSQLAARDEQFF.

The V gene is TRBV9, the J gene TRBJ2-3; TRBD2 might be the D (5 bases). CDR3 size: 16 residues. With 4 bases removed from V and 0 bases from J, the gap between germline ends came to 15 bases. The germline CDR1 and CDR2 sequences are SGDLS and YYNGEE. DNA for the CDR3: TGTGCCAGCAGCCAAGGGAGACTAACAAGCACAGATACGCAGTATTTT. The encoded protein is CASSQGRLTSTDTQYF.

The chain combines TRBV7-2 with TRBJ1-2, with D maybe TRBD1 (5 bases). Trimming left V 5 bases short and J 8 bases short, with 18 bases between. The germline CDR1 and CDR2 sequences are SGHTA and FQGNSA. CDR3 size: 14 residues. The CDR3 is CASSVGQGGAGYTF. In DNA, the CDR3 is TGTGCCAGCAGCGTAGGTCAGGGTGGAGCCGGCTACACCTTC.

The chain employs TRBV9 and TRBJ2-2, with a tentative D call TRBD2 (5 bases). The germline V gene encodes CDR1 SGDLS and CDR2 YYNGEE. V lost 6 bases and J 4 bases, leaving 19 bases between the germline ends. The CDR3 runs 16 residues. The CDR3: CASTPTERSSTGELFF. As DNA, the CDR3 is TGTGCCAGCACCCCAACTGAGCGGTCCTCCACCGGGGAGCTGTTTTTT.

The genes are TRBV18 and TRBJ1-5; 8 nucleotides agree with TRBD1. This CDR3 spans 15 amino acids. The junction had 3 bases not matched to a gene; V was cut back by 3 bases and J by 2 bases. Per the germline V gene, CDR1 is KGHSH and CDR2 is LQKENI. The CDR3 reads CASSPTGAGNQPQHF. CDR3 DNA: TGTGCCAGCTCACCGACAGGGGCAGGCAATCAGCCCCAGCATTTT.

This clone was picked up a small number of times. V gene TRBV11-3 combines with J gene TRBJ1-1; D remains ambiguous. From germline, CDR1 is SGHNT and CDR2 YENEEA. Trimming left V 1 base short and J 4 bases short, with 13 bases between. The CDR3 loop spans 15 amino acids. CDR3 residues: CASSLGSGETTEAFF. Written as DNA, the CDR3 is TGTGCCAGCAGCTTAGGTAGCGGGGAGACCACTGAAGCTTTCTTT.

This clone has more than one count but fewer than ten. The gene calls are TRBV6-4 and TRBJ2-2; D ambiguous. Deletions cut 4 bases from V and 8 bases from J, with 11 bases between. The V gene's germline CDR1 is MRHNA and CDR2 SNTAGT. CDR3 length: 13 amino acids. CDR3 bases: TGTGCCAGCAGTGTATCAGACGGGGGGGAGCTGTTTTTT. As protein: CASSVSDGGELFF.

This chain joins TRBV9 and TRBJ2-3; 8 bases fit TRBD2. CDR1 and CDR2 from the germline V gene are SGDLS and YYNGEE. The CDR3 is 16 residues long. Germline trimming cut 3 bases from V and 4 bases from J; bases unmatched to any gene: 10. The CDR3 protein is CASSASLAEGADTQYF. CDR3 sequence (DNA): TGTGCCAGCAGCGCCTCACTAGCGGAGGGGGCAGATACGCAGTATTTT.

This chain links TRBV5-1 with TRBJ2-5; D possibly corresponds to TRBD1 (6 bases). The CDR3 is 16 residues long. V gave up 0 bases and J gave up 2 bases, with 14 bases separating them. Germline lookup yields CDR1 SGHRS and CDR2 YFSETQ. CDR3 residues: CASSLVRQVKQETQYF. DNA for the CDR3: TGCGCCAGCAGCTTGGTACGACAGGTCAAACAAGAGACCCAGTACTTC.

This rearrangement joins TRBV2 to TRBJ2-7, with D maybe TRBD2 (5 bases). Germline CDR1 SNHLY, CDR2 FYNNEI. V lost 2 bases and J 1 base, leaving 12 bases between the germline ends. The CDR3 totals 15 residues. The CDR3 DNA reads as TGTGCCAGCAGTGAATCGGAAACGGGGTCCTACGAGCAGTACTTC. It translates to CASSESETGSYEQYF.

V usage is TRBV5-5 and J usage is TRBJ2-2; no firm D call. Trimming took 0 bases from V and 2 from J, leaving 8 bases between them. In germline, CDR1 is SGHKS, CDR2 YYEKEE (reference sequence). This CDR3 is built from 15 residues. The CDR3 DNA sequence: TGTGCCAGCAGCTTGGGTGAAACTAACACCGGGGAGCTGTTTTTT. Translated: CASSLGETNTGELFF.

The chain is built from TRBV28 and TRBJ1-3; D uncertain. Germline V gene data show CDR1 as MDHEN and CDR2 as SYDVKM. V was trimmed by 3 bases and J by 5 bases, leaving 8 bases between them. This CDR3 spans 13 amino acids. The CDR3 sequence is CASSFEERNTIYF. CDR3 coding DNA: TGTGCCAGCAGTTTCGAGGAGAGAAACACCATATATTTT. Based on the CDR3 plus reference TRBV28 and TRBJ1-3, the full variable domain is DVKVTQSSRYLVKRTGEKVFLECVQDMDHENMFWYRQDPGLGLRLIYFSYDVKMKEKGDIPEGYSVSREKKERFSLILESASTNQTSMYLCASSFEERNTIYFGEGSWLTVV.

The chain carries TRBV13 and TRBJ2-3; weak D call: TRBD1 (6 bases). Germline assignment: CDR1 PRHDT and CDR2 FYEKMQ (reference sequence). The CDR3 spans 16 residues. V was trimmed by 5 bases and J by 0 bases, leaving 15 bases between them. CDR3 coding DNA: TGTGCCAGCAGCAATCACAGGGAATCTAGCACAGATACGCAGTATTTT. Residues: CASSNHRESSTDTQYF. The variable domain in full, completed from reference TRBV13 and TRBJ2-3, reads AAGVIQSPRHLIKEKRETATLKCYPIPRHDTVYWYQQGPGQDPQFLISFYEKMQSDKGSIPDRFSAQQFSDYHSELNMSSLELGDSALYFCASSNHRESSTDTQYFGPGTRLTVL.

Here the CDR3 DNA reads TGCGCCAGCAGCCAAGAGCCCCCGGGGACAGGGGGGGAGACCCAGTACTTC. Its protein is CASSQEPPGTGGETQYF. The chain recombines TRBV4-3 with TRBJ2-5, with 11 bases aligning to TRBD1. This CDR3 contains 17 residues. The germline CDR1 and CDR2 sequences are LGHNA and YSLEER. V lost 0 bases and J lost 5; bases outside the gene matches: 8.